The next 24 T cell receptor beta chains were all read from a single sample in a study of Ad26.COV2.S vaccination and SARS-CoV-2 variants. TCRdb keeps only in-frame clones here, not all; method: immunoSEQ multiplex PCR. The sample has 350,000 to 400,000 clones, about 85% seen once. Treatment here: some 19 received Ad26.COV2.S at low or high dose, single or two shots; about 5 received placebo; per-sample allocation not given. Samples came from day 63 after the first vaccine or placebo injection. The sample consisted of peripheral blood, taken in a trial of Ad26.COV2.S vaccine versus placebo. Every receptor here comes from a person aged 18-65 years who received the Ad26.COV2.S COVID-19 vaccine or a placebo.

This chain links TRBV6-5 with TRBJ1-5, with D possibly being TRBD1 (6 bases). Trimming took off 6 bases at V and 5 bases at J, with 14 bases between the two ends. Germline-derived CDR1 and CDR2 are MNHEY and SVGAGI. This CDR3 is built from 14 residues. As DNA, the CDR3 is TGTGCCAGCAGACCGGACAGAGACGATCAGCCCCAGCATTTT. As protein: CASRPDRDDQPQHF.

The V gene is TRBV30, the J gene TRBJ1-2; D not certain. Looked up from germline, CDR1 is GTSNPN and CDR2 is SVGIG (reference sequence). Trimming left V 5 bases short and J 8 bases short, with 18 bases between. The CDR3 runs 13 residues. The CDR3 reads CAWGDTGNDGYTF. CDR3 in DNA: TGTGCCTGGGGAGACACCGGAAACGACGGCTACACCTTC.

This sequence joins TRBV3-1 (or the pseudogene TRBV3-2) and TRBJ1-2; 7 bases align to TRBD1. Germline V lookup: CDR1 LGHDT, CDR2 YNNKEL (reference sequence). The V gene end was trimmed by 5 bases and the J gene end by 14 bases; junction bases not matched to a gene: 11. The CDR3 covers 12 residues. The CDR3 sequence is CASSLGTASYTF. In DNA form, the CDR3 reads TGTGCCAGCAGCTTAGGGACAGCCTCGTATACCTTC.

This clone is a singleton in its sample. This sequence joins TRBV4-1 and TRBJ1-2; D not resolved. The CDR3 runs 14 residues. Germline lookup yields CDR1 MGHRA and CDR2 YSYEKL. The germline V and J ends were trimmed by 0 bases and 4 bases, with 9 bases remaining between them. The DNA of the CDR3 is TGCGCCAGCAGCCAAGAACCGGAGGGCTATGGCTACACCTTC. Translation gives CASSQEPEGYGYTF.

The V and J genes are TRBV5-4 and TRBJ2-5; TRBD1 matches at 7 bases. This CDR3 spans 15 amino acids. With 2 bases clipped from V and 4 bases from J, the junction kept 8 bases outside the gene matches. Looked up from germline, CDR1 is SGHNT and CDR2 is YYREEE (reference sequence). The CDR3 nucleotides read TGTGCCAGCAGCTTAAGGGGGCGCGTGTTAGAGACCCAGTACTTC. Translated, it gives CASSLRGRVLETQYF.

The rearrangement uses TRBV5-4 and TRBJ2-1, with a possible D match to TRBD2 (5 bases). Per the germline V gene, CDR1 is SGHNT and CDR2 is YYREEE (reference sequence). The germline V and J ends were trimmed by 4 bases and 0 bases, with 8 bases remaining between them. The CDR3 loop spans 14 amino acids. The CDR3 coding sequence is TGTGCCAGCAGCACTAGGACCTCCTACAATGAGCAGTTCTTC. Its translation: CASSTRTSYNEQFF.

The CDR3, as DNA: TGTGCCAGCAGTTACTCGGGGACGCTTTATGGCTACACCTTC. Protein product: CASSYSGTLYGYTF. The chain carries TRBV6-5 and TRBJ1-2, with D maybe TRBD1 (5 bases). V lost 0 bases, J lost 5 bases, and 10 bases lay in between. This CDR3 is built from 14 residues. Looked up from germline, CDR1 is MNHEY and CDR2 is SVGAGI.

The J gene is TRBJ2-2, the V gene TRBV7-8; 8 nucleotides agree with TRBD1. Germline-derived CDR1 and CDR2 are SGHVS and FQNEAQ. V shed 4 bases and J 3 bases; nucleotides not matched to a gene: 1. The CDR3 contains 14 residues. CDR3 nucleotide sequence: TGTGCCAGCAGCTCGACAGGGGACACCGGGGAGCTGTTTTTT. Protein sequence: CASSSTGDTGELFF.

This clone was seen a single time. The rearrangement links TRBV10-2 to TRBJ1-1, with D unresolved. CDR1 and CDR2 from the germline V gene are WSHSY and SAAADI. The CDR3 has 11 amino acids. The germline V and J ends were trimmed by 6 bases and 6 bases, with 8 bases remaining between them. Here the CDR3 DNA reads TGCGCCAGCAGAGCGGGCGCTGAAGCTTTCTTT. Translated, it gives CASRAGAEAFF.

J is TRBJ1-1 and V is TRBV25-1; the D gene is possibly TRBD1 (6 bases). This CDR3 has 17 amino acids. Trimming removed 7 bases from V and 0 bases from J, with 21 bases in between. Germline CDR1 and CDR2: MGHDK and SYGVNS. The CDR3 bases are TGTGCCAGCAACCATAGGGGGGGAAGGGGGATGAACACTGAAGCTTTCTTT. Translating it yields CASNHRGGRGMNTEAFF.

CDR3 DNA: TGTGCCAGCAGCCAAGATTGGATTACTCAAGAAGCTTTCTTT. This codes for CASSQDWITQEAFF. The chain links TRBV14 to TRBJ1-1; D ambiguous. This CDR3 is 14 amino acids long. Trimming pared 0 bases from V and 8 bases from J, leaving 13 bases between. The germline V gene has CDR1 SGHDN and CDR2 FVKESK.

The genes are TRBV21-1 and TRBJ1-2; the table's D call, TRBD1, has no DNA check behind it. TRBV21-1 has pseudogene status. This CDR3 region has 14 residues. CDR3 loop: CASILGQTNYGYTF. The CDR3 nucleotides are TGTGCCAGCATTCTGGGACAGACTAACTATGGCTACACCTTC.

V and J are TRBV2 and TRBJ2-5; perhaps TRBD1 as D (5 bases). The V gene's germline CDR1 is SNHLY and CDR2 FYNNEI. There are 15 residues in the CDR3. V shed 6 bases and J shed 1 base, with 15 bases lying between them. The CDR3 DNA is TGTGCCAGCAGACTTACAGGTATCCCCCAAGAGACCCAGTACTTC. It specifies CASRLTGIPQETQYF. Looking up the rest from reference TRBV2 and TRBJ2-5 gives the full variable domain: EPEVTQTPSHQVTQMGQEVILRCVPISNHLYFYWYRQILGQKVEFLVSFYNNEISEKSEIFDDQFSVERPDGSNFTLKIRSTKLEDSAMYFCASRLTGIPQETQYFGPGTRLLVL.

CDR3 coding DNA: TGTGCCAGCAGTTATGTTCGAAATCAGCCCCAGCATTTT. Protein sequence: CASSYVRNQPQHF. V and J are TRBV6-5 and TRBJ1-5; D remains unclear. The ends were cut back, 3 bases at V and 4 bases at J, with 7 bases in the middle. This CDR3 has 13 residues. Germline-derived CDR1 and CDR2 are MNHEY and SVGAGI.

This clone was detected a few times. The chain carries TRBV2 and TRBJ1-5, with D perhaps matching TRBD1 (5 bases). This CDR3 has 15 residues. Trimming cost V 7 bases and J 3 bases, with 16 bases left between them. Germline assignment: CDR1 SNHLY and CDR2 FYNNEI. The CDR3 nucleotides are TGTGCCAGCACCCGACTTGACAGTGTCAATCAGCCCCAGCATTTT. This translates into CASTRLDSVNQPQHF.

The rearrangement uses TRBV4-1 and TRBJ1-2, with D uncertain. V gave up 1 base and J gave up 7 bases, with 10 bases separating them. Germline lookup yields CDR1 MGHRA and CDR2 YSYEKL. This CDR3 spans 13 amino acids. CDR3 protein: CASSQGGGGGYTF. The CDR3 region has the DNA TGCGCCAGCAGCCAAGGGGGTGGCGGTGGCTACACCTTC.

This CDR3 is CASSIEVSGSYEQYF. The CDR3, as DNA: TGTGCCAGTAGTATCGAGGTCTCGGGCTCCTACGAGCAGTACTTC. This rearrangement joins TRBV19 to TRBJ2-7; D gene ambiguous. This CDR3 has 15 residues. The V end was cut by 3 bases, the J end by 0 bases, with 12 bases between. The V gene's germline CDR1 is LNHDA and CDR2 SQIVND (reference sequence). Full variable domain (outside the CDR3, taken from reference TRBV19 and TRBJ2-7): DGGITQSPKYLFRKEGQNVTLSCEQNLNHDAMYWYRQDPGQGLRLIYYSQIVNDFQKGDIAEGYSVSREKKESFPLTVTSAQKNPTAFYLCASSIEVSGSYEQYFGPGTRLTVT.

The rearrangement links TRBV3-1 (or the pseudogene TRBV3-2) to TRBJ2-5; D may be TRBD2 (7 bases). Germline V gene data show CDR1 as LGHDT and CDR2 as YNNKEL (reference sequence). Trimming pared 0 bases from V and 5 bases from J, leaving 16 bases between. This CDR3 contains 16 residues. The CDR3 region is CASSQDSSGGGETQYF. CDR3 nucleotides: TGTGCCAGCAGCCAAGATTCATCGGGGGGCGGGGAGACCCAGTACTTC.

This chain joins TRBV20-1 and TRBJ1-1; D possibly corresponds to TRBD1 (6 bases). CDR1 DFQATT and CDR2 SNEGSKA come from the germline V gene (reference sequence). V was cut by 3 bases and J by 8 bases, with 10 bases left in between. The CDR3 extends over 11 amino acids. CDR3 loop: CSASFGGEAFF. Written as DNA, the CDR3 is TGCAGTGCTAGTTTTGGGGGCGAAGCTTTCTTT.

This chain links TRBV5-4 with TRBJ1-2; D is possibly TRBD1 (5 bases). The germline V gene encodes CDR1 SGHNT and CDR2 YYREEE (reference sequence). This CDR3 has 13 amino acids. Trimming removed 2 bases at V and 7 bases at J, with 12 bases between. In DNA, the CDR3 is TGTGCCAGCAGCTTTTCCCCAGGGAGTGGCTACACCTTC. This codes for CASSFSPGSGYTF.

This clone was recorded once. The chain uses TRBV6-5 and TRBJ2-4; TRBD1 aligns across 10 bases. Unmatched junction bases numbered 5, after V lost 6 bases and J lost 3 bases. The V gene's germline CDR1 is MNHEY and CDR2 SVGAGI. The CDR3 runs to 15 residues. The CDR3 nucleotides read TGTGCCAGCAGCGGGACAGGGGTGGGCAAAAACATTCAGTACTTC. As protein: CASSGTGVGKNIQYF.

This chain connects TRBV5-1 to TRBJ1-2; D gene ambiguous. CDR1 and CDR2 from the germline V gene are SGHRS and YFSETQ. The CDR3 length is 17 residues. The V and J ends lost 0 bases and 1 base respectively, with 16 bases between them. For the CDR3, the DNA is TGCGCCAGCAGCTTGGCCGGAGGGAGGAATGTTAACTATGGCTACACCTTC. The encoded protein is CASSLAGGRNVNYGYTF.

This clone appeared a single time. CDR3 in amino acids: CASLRLAEGRSPQYF. CDR3 sequence (DNA): TGCGCCAGCCTACGACTAGCGGAGGGGCGTTCTCCCCAGTACTTC. The chain is built from TRBV4-1 and TRBJ2-5, with 9 bases aligning to TRBD2. CDR1 and CDR2 (germline): MGHRA, YSYEKL. With V trimmed by 8 bases and J by 9 bases, 16 bases remained unmatched. This CDR3 is 15 amino acids long.

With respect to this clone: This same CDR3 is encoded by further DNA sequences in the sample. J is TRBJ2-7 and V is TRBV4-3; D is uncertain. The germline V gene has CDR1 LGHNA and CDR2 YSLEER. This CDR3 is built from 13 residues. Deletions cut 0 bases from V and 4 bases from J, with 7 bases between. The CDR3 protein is CASSQDWGYEQYF. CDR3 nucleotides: TGCGCCAGCAGCCAAGATTGGGGATACGAGCAGTACTTC.